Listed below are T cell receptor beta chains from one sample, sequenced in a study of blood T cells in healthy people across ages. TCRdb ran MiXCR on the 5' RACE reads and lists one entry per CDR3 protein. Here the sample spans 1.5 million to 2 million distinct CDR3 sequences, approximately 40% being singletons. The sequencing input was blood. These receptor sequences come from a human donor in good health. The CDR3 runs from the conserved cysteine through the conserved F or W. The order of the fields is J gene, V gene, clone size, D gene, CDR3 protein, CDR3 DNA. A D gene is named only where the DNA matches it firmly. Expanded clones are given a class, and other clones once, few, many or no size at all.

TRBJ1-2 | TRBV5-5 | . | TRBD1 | CASSLAAGGLDGYTF | TGTGCCAGCAGCTTGGCGGCAGGGGGCTTGGATGGCTACACCTTC
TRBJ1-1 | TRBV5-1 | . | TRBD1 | CASSLLDRENTEAFF | TGCGCCAGCAGCTTGCTGGACAGGGAGAACACTGAAGCTTTCTTT
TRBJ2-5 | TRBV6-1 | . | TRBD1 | CASSEGSGGRREQYF | TGTGCCAGCAGTGAAGGGTCAGGGGGCCGACGGGAGCAGTACTTC
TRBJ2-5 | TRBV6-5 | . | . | CASSLQTGTQYF | TGTGCCAGCAGTTTACAGACTGGGACCCAGTACTTC
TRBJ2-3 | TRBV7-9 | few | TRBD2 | CASVSGGGDTQYF | TGTGCCAGCGTGAGTGGGGGAGGGGATACGCAGTATTTT
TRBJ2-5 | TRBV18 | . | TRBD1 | CASSASQGVQETQYF | TGTGCCAGCTCAGCATCACAGGGGGTCCAAGAGACCCAGTACTTC
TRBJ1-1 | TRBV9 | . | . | CASSVVRIRDGYTEAFF | TGTGCCAGCAGCGTAGTAAGGATCCGGGACGGGTACACTGAAGCTTTCTTT
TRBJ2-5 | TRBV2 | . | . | CASSPIAAGGTQYF | TGTGCCAGCAGTCCAATCGCGGCCGGGGGGACCCAGTACTTC
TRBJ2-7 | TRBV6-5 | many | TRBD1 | CASRTGISYEQYF | TGTGCCAGCCGGACAGGGATTTCCTACGAGCAGTACTTC
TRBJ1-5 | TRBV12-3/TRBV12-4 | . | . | CASSLAGIGGLDNQPQHF | TGTGCCAGCAGTTTAGCGGGAATTGGGGGATTGGACAATCAGCCCCAGCATTTT
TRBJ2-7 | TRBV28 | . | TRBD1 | CAKDRGRHEQYF | TGTGCCAAGGACAGGGGGCGGCACGAGCAGTACTTC
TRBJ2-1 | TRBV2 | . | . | CASNAGLSYNEQFF | TGTGCCAGCAACGCGGGGCTTTCCTACAATGAGCAGTTCTTC
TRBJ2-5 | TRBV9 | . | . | CASSVRGSLQETQYF | TGTGCCAGCAGCGTCCGGGGGTCCCTCCAAGAGACCCAGTACTTC
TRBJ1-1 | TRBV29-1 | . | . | CSARGGPKAEAFF | TGCAGCGCCCGGGGGGGCCCGAAGGCCGAAGCTTTCTTT
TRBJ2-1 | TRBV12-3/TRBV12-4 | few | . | CASSLGTALPGNEQFF | TGTGCCAGCAGTTTAGGGACAGCTCTCCCCGGCAATGAGCAGTTCTTC
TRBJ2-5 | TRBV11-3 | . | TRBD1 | CASSAGTGVEETQYF | TGTGCCAGCAGCGCCGGGACAGGGGTTGAAGAGACCCAGTACTTC
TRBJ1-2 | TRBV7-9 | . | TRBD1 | CASTIDRAQGYTF | TGTGCCAGCACCATAGACAGGGCCCAAGGCTACACCTTC
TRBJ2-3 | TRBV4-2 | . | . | CASSQVELADTQYF | TGTGCCAGCAGCCAAGTGGAACTGGCAGATACGCAGTATTTT
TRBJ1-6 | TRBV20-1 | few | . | CSAQSPGLGESPLHF | TGCAGTGCCCAATCCCCAGGGTTGGGGGAATCACCCCTCCACTTT
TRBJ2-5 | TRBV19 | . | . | CASSIHRQETQYF | TGTGCCAGTAGTATTCACAGGCAAGAGACCCAGTACTTC
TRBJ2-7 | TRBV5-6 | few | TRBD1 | CASSYGTGDEQYF | TGTGCCAGCAGCTACGGGACAGGGGACGAGCAGTACTTC
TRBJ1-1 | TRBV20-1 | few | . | CSAAPIGKTEAFF | TGCAGTGCGGCTCCAATCGGGAAGACTGAAGCTTTCTTT
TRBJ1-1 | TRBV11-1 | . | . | CASSFGVGSDYEAFF | TGTGCCAGCAGCTTTGGTGTAGGGTCGGACTATGAAGCTTTCTTT
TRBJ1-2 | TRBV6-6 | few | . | CASSQNWESGYTF | TGTGCCAGCAGCCAAAATTGGGAGTCTGGCTACACCTTC
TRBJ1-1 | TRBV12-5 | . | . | CASVPGGKGSEAFF | TGTGCTAGTGTCCCTGGTGGAAAGGGCTCTGAAGCTTTCTTT
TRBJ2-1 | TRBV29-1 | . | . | CSVEGGDPSFF | TGCAGCGTTGAAGGTGGAGACCCCTCGTTCTTC
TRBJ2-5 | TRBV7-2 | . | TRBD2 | CASSIRGLAGIETQYF | TGTGCCAGCAGCATAAGAGGACTAGCGGGGATAGAGACCCAGTACTTC
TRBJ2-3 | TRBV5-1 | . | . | CASSFGPGTTDTQYF | TGCGCCAGCAGCTTTGGACCAGGAACCACAGATACGCAGTATTTT
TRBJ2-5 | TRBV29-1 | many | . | CSAEDPQETQYF | TGCAGCGCCGAGGATCCCCAAGAGACCCAGTACTTC
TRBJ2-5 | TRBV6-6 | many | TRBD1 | CASRRAGGATETQYF | TGTGCCAGCAGACGGGCAGGGGGCGCGACAGAGACCCAGTACTTC
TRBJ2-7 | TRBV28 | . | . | CASSWSRGRNEQYF | TGTGCCAGCAGTTGGTCCAGGGGTCGTAACGAGCAGTACTTC
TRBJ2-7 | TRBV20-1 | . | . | CSAGGHGSVGEQYF | TGCAGTGCGGGAGGACACGGGTCGGTGGGCGAGCAGTACTTC
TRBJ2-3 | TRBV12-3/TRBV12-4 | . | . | CASSFTGHITDTQYF | TGTGCCAGCAGTTTTACGGGACACATCACAGATACGCAGTATTTT
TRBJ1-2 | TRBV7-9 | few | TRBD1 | CASSQPPGQNYGYTF | TGTGCCAGCAGCCAACCCCCGGGACAGAACTATGGCTACACCTTC
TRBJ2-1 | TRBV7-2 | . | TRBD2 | CASSVTSGGAGEQFF | TGTGCCAGCAGCGTTACTAGCGGGGGGGCAGGTGAGCAGTTCTTC
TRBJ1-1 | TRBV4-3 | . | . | CASSQGGRRESVTEAFF | TGCGCCAGCAGCCAAGGTGGCAGACGTGAGTCGGTCACTGAAGCTTTCTTT
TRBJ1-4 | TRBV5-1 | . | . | CASSLYGSEKLFF | TGCGCCAGCAGCTTGTATGGATCCGAGAAACTGTTTTTT
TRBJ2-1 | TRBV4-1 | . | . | CASSHSGDFQFF | TGCGCCAGCAGCCACTCAGGGGATTTTCAGTTCTTC
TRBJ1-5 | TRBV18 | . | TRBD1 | CASHGGQMQPQHF | TGTGCCAGCCACGGGGGACAGATGCAGCCCCAGCATTTT